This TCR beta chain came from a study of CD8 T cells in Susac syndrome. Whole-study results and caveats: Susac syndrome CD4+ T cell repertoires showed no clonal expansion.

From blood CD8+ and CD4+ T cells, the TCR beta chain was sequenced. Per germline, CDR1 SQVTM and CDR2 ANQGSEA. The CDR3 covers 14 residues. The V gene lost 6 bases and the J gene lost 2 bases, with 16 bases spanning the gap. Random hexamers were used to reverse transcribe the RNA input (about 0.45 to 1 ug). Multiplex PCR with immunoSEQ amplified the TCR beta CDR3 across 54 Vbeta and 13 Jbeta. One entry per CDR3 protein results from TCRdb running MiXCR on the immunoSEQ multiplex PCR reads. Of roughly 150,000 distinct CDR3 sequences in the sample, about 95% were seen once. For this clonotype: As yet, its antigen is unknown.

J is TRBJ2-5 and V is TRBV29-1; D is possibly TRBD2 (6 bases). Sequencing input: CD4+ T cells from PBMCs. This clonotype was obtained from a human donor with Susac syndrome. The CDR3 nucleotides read TGCAGCGTGTCCTCGGAGGGGACGCAAGAGACCCAGTACTTC. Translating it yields CSVSSEGTQETQYF.